This T cell receptor beta chain was observed in a study of CD8+ T cells in alopecia areata. Study context: Each day, treated patients took oral tofacitinib twice, at 5 to 10 mg per dose. Broader study findings: Clonality was higher in lesional than normal scalp, especially in alopecia totalis/universalis.

The sample holds a few counts of this clone. Its target is not known. cDNA serving as the sequencing template came from extracted, reverse transcribed RNA. The table came from immunoSEQ multiplex PCR; TCRdb's copy has only in-frame clones and leaves some out. In the table there are about 15,000 clones, 50% to 65% of which are singletons. Alopecia areata patients provided lesional scalp punch biopsies and peripheral blood. The V gene's germline CDR1 is MGHRA and CDR2 YSYEKL. The CDR3 consists of 15 residues. V was shortened by 3 bases and J by 7 bases, with 18 bases between the two germline ends. This clonotype was obtained from a human donor with alopecia areata. This rearrangement joins TRBV4-1 to TRBJ1-2; D uncertain. The specimen sequenced was skin. The CDR3 bases are TGCGCCAGCAGCCAGTGGTCACGGATCCTTTCTGGCTACACCTTC. Translating gives CASSQWSRILSGYTF.